The rows below give T cell receptor beta chains drawn from one sample of a study of T cell responses to AZD1222 COVID-19 vaccine. Data came from immunoSEQ multiplex PCR; TCRdb stores just in-frame clones and leaves some out. The profile shows more than 110,000 clones, approximately 90% of them singletons. Sequencing used peripheral blood, obtained on day 0 of AZD1222 vaccination. The receptors derive from an adult in good health. Both conserved end residues are part of each CDR3. D genes are given only for firm matches. Clone size is not always given. Where it is, it says once, few, many or a class for expanded clones.

V gene	D gene	clone size	J gene	CDR3 protein	CDR3 DNA
TRBV11-2	-	-	TRBJ2-7	CASSLLGSRYEQYF	TGTGCCAGCAGCTTACTCGGGAGTAGATACGAGCAGTACTTC
TRBV30	-	-	TRBJ1-1	CAWVRGGELNTEAFF	TGTGCCTGGGTACGGGGGGGGGAATTGAACACTGAAGCTTTCTTT
TRBV28	-	-	TRBJ2-3	CASSFRISTDTQYF	TGTGCCAGCAGTTTTAGGATTAGCACAGATACGCAGTATTTT
TRBV2	TRBD1	once	TRBJ1-1	CAGQGDTEAFF	TGTGCCGGCCAGGGGGACACTGAAGCTTTCTTT
TRBV5-1	-	-	TRBJ1-2	CASSGGLSGYGYTF	TGCGCCAGCAGCGGCGGGCTTAGTGGCTATGGCTACACCTTC
TRBV7-9	-	-	TRBJ1-1	CASSPGPNTEAFF	TGTGCCAGCAGCCCGGGCCCGAACACTGAAGCTTTCTTT
TRBV7-6	-	-	TRBJ1-5	CASSLVRDQPQHF	TGTGCCAGCAGCTTAGTTAGAGATCAGCCCCAGCATTTT
TRBV28	TRBD2	-	TRBJ2-1	CASSTGLIGGGRASNEQFF	TGTGCCAGCTCAACCGGGCTTATCGGGGGCGGGAGGGCAAGCAATGAGCAGTTCTTC
TRBV18	TRBD1	-	TRBJ1-2	CASSRGQVRYGYTF	TGTGCCAGCTCCCGAGGACAGGTTCGCTATGGCTACACCTTC
TRBV9	-	-	TRBJ2-4	CASSVGAKNIQYF	TGTGCCAGCAGCGTAGGTGCCAAAAACATTCAGTACTTC
TRBV29-1	-	-	TRBJ2-7	CSGLLTVQGEQYF	TGCAGCGGCCTACTGACCGTCCAGGGAGAGCAGTACTTC
TRBV7-2	-	-	TRBJ1-3	CASSLDWGPGNTIYF	TGTGCCAGCAGCTTAGATTGGGGGCCGGGAAACACCATATATTTT
TRBV7-8	-	-	TRBJ2-7	CASSLAGRVYEQYF	TGTGCCAGCAGCTTAGCGGGCAGGGTCTACGAGCAGTACTTC
TRBV6-5	-	-	TRBJ1-5	CASSVGGGSNQPQHF	TGTGCCAGCAGCGTGGGAGGTGGTAGCAATCAGCCCCAGCATTTT
TRBV15	TRBD1	-	TRBJ2-1	CATSRDIPGQGAGNEQFF	TGTGCCACCAGCAGAGATATTCCGGGACAGGGGGCTGGCAATGAGCAGTTCTTC
TRBV4-3	TRBD2	-	TRBJ2-7	CASSQDGAGSSYEQYF	TGCGCCAGCAGCCAAGACGGAGCGGGAAGTTCCTACGAGCAGTACTTC
TRBV18	-	-	TRBJ2-7	CASSPQAQLSYEQYF	TGTGCCAGCTCACCACAGGCTCAACTCTCCTACGAGCAGTACTTC
TRBV19	-	-	TRBJ1-1	CASIGGTEAFF	TGTGCCAGTATTGGGGGGACTGAAGCTTTCTTT
TRBV3-1/TRBV3-2	TRBD1	-	TRBJ1-1	CASSLPQGATEAFF	TGTGCCAGCAGCCTTCCACAGGGGGCCACTGAAGCTTTCTTT
TRBV6-2/TRBV6-3	-	-	TRBJ2-7	CASSTPYPGGHHVAYEQYF	TGTGCCAGCAGCACCCCCTACCCCGGGGGGCATCATGTGGCCTACGAGCAGTACTTC
TRBV25-1	-	once	TRBJ2-3	CASSEYSPDTQYF	TGTGCCAGCAGTGAATATAGCCCAGATACGCAGTATTTT
TRBV11-1	TRBD1	-	TRBJ1-2	CASSWDSLYGYTF	TGTGCCAGCTCATGGGACAGCCTCTATGGCTACACCTTC
TRBV5-4	-	-	TRBJ2-6	CASTWGIGSGANVLTF	TGTGCCAGCACCTGGGGTATTGGCTCTGGGGCCAACGTCCTGACTTTC
TRBV6-5	-	once	TRBJ2-7	CASSYMGEDYEQYF	TGTGCCAGCAGTTATATGGGTGAGGACTACGAGCAGTACTTC
TRBV6-2/TRBV6-3	-	-	TRBJ2-7	CASSVAETYEQYF	TGTGCCAGCAGTGTAGCGGAGACCTACGAGCAGTACTTC
TRBV10-3	-	-	TRBJ1-1	CAISESRVAEAFF	TGTGCCATCAGTGAGTCCAGAGTTGCTGAAGCTTTCTTT
TRBV11-2	TRBD1	-	TRBJ2-7	CASSLGQTYEQYF	TGTGCCAGCAGCTTGGGACAGACTTACGAGCAGTACTTC
TRBV19	TRBD2	-	TRBJ2-5	CASSTAGTSGQETQYF	TGTGCCAGTAGTACCGCCGGGACTAGCGGCCAAGAGACCCAGTACTTC
TRBV5-1	-	once	TRBJ1-4	CASSFGVGAPNEKLFF	TGCGCCAGCAGCTTTGGGGTGGGGGCACCTAATGAAAAACTGTTTTTT
TRBV5-1	TRBD1	-	TRBJ2-2	CASSPYPRDRVTGELFF	TGCGCCAGCAGCCCCTACCCCCGGGACAGGGTCACCGGGGAGCTGTTTTTT
TRBV28	TRBD1	-	TRBJ2-1	CASSLVQGAGNEQFF	TGTGCCAGCAGTTTGGTCCAGGGGGCGGGCAATGAGCAGTTCTTC
TRBV4-2	-	-	TRBJ2-1	CASSQGTRISGNEQFF	TGTGCCAGCAGCCAAGGTACCAGAATTTCGGGGAATGAGCAGTTCTTC
TRBV7-2	-	-	TRBJ2-7	CASSHPGGAGPEQYF	TGTGCCAGCAGCCACCCGGGTGGGGCAGGGCCCGAGCAGTACTTC
TRBV19	-	-	TRBJ1-3	CASTAIVGTYGNTIYF	TGTGCCAGTACCGCTATAGTGGGCACGTATGGAAACACCATATATTTT
TRBV7-3	-	-	TRBJ1-6	CASSLGGLNSPLHF	TGTGCCAGCAGCTTAGGTGGTCTTAATTCACCCCTCCACTTT
TRBV15	TRBD1	-	TRBJ2-1	CATSLGQGYNEQFF	TGTGCCACCAGCTTGGGACAGGGCTACAATGAGCAGTTCTTC
TRBV19	-	-	TRBJ2-1	CASSNLGTPWHNEQFF	TGTGCCAGTAGTAACCTAGGTACCCCTTGGCACAATGAGCAGTTCTTC
TRBV6-6	-	-	TRBJ2-5	CASSPWDIQETQYF	TGTGCCAGCAGTCCCTGGGACATTCAAGAGACCCAGTACTTC
TRBV18	-	-	TRBJ1-1	CASSPKSRQGNTEAFF	TGTGCCAGCTCACCAAAGTCTCGGCAGGGGAACACTGAAGCTTTCTTT
TRBV5-1	TRBD1	-	TRBJ1-2	CASNLRGTNYGYTF	TGCGCCAGCAACCTCAGGGGGACTAACTATGGCTACACCTTC
TRBV4-2	-	-	TRBJ2-7	CASSPTRGVHEQYF	TGTGCCAGCAGCCCTACACGGGGAGTCCACGAGCAGTACTTC
TRBV4-1	TRBD2	-	TRBJ2-3	CASSRTSGRIDTQYF	TGCGCCAGCAGTAGAACTAGCGGGAGAATTGATACGCAGTATTTT
TRBV5-1	-	-	TRBJ1-2	CASSLSGTNYGYTF	TGCGCCAGCAGCTTGTCGGGCACAAACTATGGCTACACCTTC
TRBV5-6	TRBD2	-	TRBJ2-1	CASSPTSGSYNEQFF	TGTGCCAGCAGCCCGACTAGCGGGAGTTACAATGAGCAGTTCTTC
TRBV7-9	-	once	TRBJ1-2	CASSPPGAGYTF	TGTGCCAGCAGCCCCCCGGGGGCGGGCTACACCTTC